Following are 20 T cell receptor beta chains from one sample sequenced in a study of circulating CD8 cells and anti-PD-1 response in melanoma. The QIAseq Immune Repertoire TCR panel built the libraries from 15 ng of total RNA. TCRdb redid the calling of the reads with MiXCR, one entry per CDR3 protein. The sample carries about 700 distinct CDR3 sequences, roughly 9.1% recorded once. From live CD3+CD8+TCRalphabeta+ cells, four PD-1 and/or TIGIT subsets were sorted. Sample: CD8+ T cells from PBMCs, taken at baseline or after one month of anti-PD-1 therapy (not recorded which). All receptors derive from a human donor with melanoma.

This clonotype qualifies as large. Here the CDR3 reads CASRPKGFTEAFF. The CDR3 DNA reads as TGTGCCAGTAGGCCTAAGGGTTTCACTGAAGCTTTCTTT. The gene calls are TRBV19 and TRBJ1-1; D uncertain. V gave up 6 bases and J gave up 4 bases, with 12 bases separating them. Germline CDR1 is LNHDA and CDR2 is SQIVND (reference sequence). The CDR3 is made up of 13 amino acids.

By share, this clonotype counts as medium-sized. J is TRBJ1-6 and V is TRBV19; tentatively, D is TRBD1 (5 bases). This CDR3 has 14 residues. Between the trimmed V and J ends, which lost 4 bases and 11 bases, there was a span of 15 bases. Germline values: CDR1 LNHDA, CDR2 SQIVND (reference sequence). The CDR3 nucleotides read TGTGCCAGTAGTAGCTTTCAGCGGGGGACACCCCTCCACTTT. It yields the protein CASSSFQRGTPLHF.

This clonotype is categorized as medium-sized. CDR3 bases: TGTGCCAGCAAAGGCGGGTTCACAGATACGCAGTATTTT. As protein: CASKGGFTDTQYF. The rearrangement joins TRBV2 to TRBJ2-3; TRBD2 might be the D (5 bases). The CDR3 consists of 13 residues. With 7 bases removed from V and 2 bases from J, the gap between germline ends came to 10 bases. Germline loops: CDR1 SNHLY, CDR2 FYNNEI.

By sample fraction, this clonotype is medium-sized. The chain has TRBV7-2 and TRBJ2-3; no clear D gene. The CDR3 is 11 amino acids. The V and J ends lost 3 bases and 6 bases respectively, with 4 bases between them. The V gene's germline CDR1 is SGHTA and CDR2 FQGNSA. CDR3 protein: CASSFSDTQYF. In DNA, the CDR3 is TGTGCCAGCAGCTTTAGCGATACGCAGTATTTT.

Relative to its sample, this clonotype is medium-sized (0.01 to 0.1%). The chain uses TRBV19 and TRBJ1-5, with D perhaps matching TRBD1 (6 bases). Trimming took 7 bases from V and 3 from J, leaving 13 bases between them. Germline CDR1 LNHDA, CDR2 SQIVND (reference sequence). The length of the CDR3 is 14 residues. The CDR3 spells CASTIGGFNQPQHF. In DNA, the CDR3 is TGTGCCAGTACCATAGGGGGGTTCAATCAGCCCCAGCATTTT.

Only a few counts were recorded for this clonotype. This chain uses TRBV10-3 with TRBJ2-5, with 12 positions matching TRBD2. Germline V gene sequence: CDR1 ENHRY, CDR2 SYGVKD. This CDR3 has 18 residues. The ends lost 0 bases at V and 1 base at J; junction bases unmatched: 6. The CDR3 DNA follows: TGTGCCATCAGTGAGTCCGGCCCGGGACTAGCGGGCCAAGAGACCCAGTACTTC. Translated, it gives CAISESGPGLAGQETQYF.

In this sample, this clonotype is medium-sized (0.01 to 0.1%). The genes are TRBV2 and TRBJ2-1, with D tentatively TRBD1 (6 bases). This CDR3 contains 12 residues. V was shortened by 11 bases and J by 7 bases, with 15 bases between the two germline ends. Germline CDR1 and CDR2: SNHLY and FYNNEI. The CDR3 is CAARGPRNEQFF. In nucleotides, the CDR3 is TGTGCCGCCAGGGGACCCCGGAATGAGCAGTTCTTC.

Within the sample, this clonotype is medium-sized (0.01 to 0.1%). The V call is TRBV4-3, the J call TRBJ2-1; maybe TRBD2 (6 bases). In germline, CDR1 is LGHNA, CDR2 YSLEER. CDR3 size: 15 residues. Deletions cut 0 bases from V and 4 bases from J, with 10 bases between. The CDR3 spells CASSQEIGGYNEQFF. Written as DNA, the CDR3 is TGCGCCAGCAGCCAAGAGATCGGGGGATACAATGAGCAGTTCTTC.

The gene calls are TRBV5-1 and TRBJ2-5; tentative D call: TRBD1 (6 bases). This CDR3 is 14 amino acids long. The germline V and J ends were trimmed by 4 bases and 4 bases, with 14 bases remaining between them. CDR1 is SGHRS and CDR2 is YFSETQ in the germline V gene. The CDR3, as DNA: TGCGCCAGCAGCCTCCTGGGGGCACGAGAGACCCAGTACTTC. It encodes CASSLLGARETQYF.

The V and J genes are TRBV20-1 and TRBJ1-2; D gene uncertain. This CDR3 has 12 amino acids. Germline CDR1 is DFQATT and CDR2 is SNEGSKA (reference sequence). V lost 5 bases and J lost 4, with 11 bases in between. CDR3 amino acids: CSAPHSLYGYTF. The CDR3 nucleotides are TGCAGTGCTCCCCACAGCCTCTATGGCTACACCTTC.

The gene calls are TRBV5-1 and TRBJ2-1, with TRBD2 as a possible D gene (5 bases). The CDR3 sequence is 16 residues long. Trimming pared 4 bases from V and 0 bases from J, leaving 14 bases between. Germline loops: CDR1 SGHRS, CDR2 YFSETQ. The CDR3 bases are TGCGCCAGCAGCCCGGAGGACGCTAGCTCCTACAATGAGCAGTTCTTC. This translates into CASSPEDASSYNEQFF. Full variable domain (rest looked up from reference TRBV5-1 and TRBJ2-1): KAGVTQTPRYLIKTRGQQVTLSCSPISGHRSVSWYQQTPGQGLQFLFEYFSETQRNKGNFPGRFSGRQFSNSRSEMNVSTLELGDSALYLCASSPEDASSYNEQFFGPGTRLTVL.

This clonotype is labeled medium-sized. The CDR3 spells CASSMTSGYEQYF. The CDR3 bases are TGTGCCAGTAGTATGACTAGCGGGTACGAGCAGTACTTC. The chain recombines TRBV19 with TRBJ2-7; TRBD2 aligns across 10 bases. J lost 4 bases, V lost 3 bases, and 0 bases had no gene match. The CDR3 has 13 residues. CDR1 LNHDA and CDR2 SQIVND come from the germline V gene (reference sequence).

J is TRBJ2-7 and V is TRBV6-6; 9 bases align to TRBD1. The V segment lost 4 bases and the J segment 3 bases; nucleotides outside the gene matches: 10. Germline V gene sequence: CDR1 MNHNY, CDR2 SVGAGI (reference sequence). There are 16 residues in the CDR3. CDR3 bases: TGTGCCAGCAGTTCCTTCGGAGGGACAGGGCACTACGAGCAGTACTTC. This gives the protein CASSSFGGTGHYEQYF.

This clonotype has just a few counts. The V call is TRBV19, the J call TRBJ2-3, with 8 bases identical to TRBD1. Germline V gene data show CDR1 as LNHDA and CDR2 as SQIVND (reference sequence). V dropped 3 bases and J dropped 3; count of bases not matched to a gene: 5. There are 15 residues in the CDR3. CDR3 sequence: CASSIWQGATDTQYF. CDR3 sequence (DNA): TGTGCCAGTAGTATCTGGCAGGGGGCAACAGATACGCAGTATTTT.

This clonotype is deemed medium-sized. The chain uses TRBV7-2 and TRBJ2-5, with D perhaps matching TRBD1 or TRBD2 (5 bases each). Germline V gene lookup returns CDR1 SGHTA and CDR2 FQGNSA. Trimming pared 1 base from V and 5 bases from J, leaving 11 bases between. There are 14 residues in the CDR3. CDR3 bases: TGTGCCAGCAGCTTAGTGCTGGGGGATGAGACCCAGTACTTC. It encodes CASSLVLGDETQYF.

This clonotype is deemed medium-sized. The chain uses TRBV4-3 and TRBJ2-1, with 8 bases fitting TRBD2. The CDR3 is made up of 17 amino acids. Germline trimming cut 0 bases from V and 4 bases from J; bases unmatched to any gene: 8. CDR1 and CDR2 from the germline V gene are LGHNA and YSLEER. In DNA, the CDR3 is TGCGCCAGCAGCCAAGATTACCGGGGGGGCTGGTACAATGAGCAGTTCTTC. The encoded protein is CASSQDYRGGWYNEQFF.

The chain employs TRBV29-1 and TRBJ1-2; 7 bases match TRBD1. V shed 3 bases, J shed 2 bases, and the junction held 0 bases outside the gene matches. The CDR3 is made up of 12 amino acids. Germline loops: CDR1 SQVTM, CDR2 ANQGSEA. This CDR3 reads CSVEDRNYGYTF. In DNA form, the CDR3 reads TGCAGCGTTGAGGACAGGAACTATGGCTACACCTTC. The full variable domain, completed using reference TRBV29-1 and TRBJ1-2, is SAVISQKPSRDICQRGTSLTIQCQVDSQVTMMFWYRQQPGQSLTLIATANQGSEATYESGFVIDKFPISRPNLTFSTLTVSNMSPEDSSIYLCSVEDRNYGYTFGSGTRLTVV.

This clonotype came up a few times. The V call is TRBV7-6, the J call TRBJ2-1, with 10 bases lining up with TRBD2. CDR1 SGHVS and CDR2 FNYEAQ come from the germline V gene. This CDR3 is 18 amino acids long. V shed 1 base and J 2 bases; nucleotides not matched to a gene: 8. CDR3 sequence: CASSLVAGGVLTYNEQFF. The CDR3 DNA reads as TGTGCCAGCAGCTTAGTAGCGGGGGGAGTACTCACCTACAATGAGCAGTTCTTC.

This clonotype has only a few counts. This chain uses TRBV29-1 with TRBJ2-2; unclear D gene. Germline loops: CDR1 SQVTM, CDR2 ANQGSEA. CDR3 length equals 12 residues. V was cut by 8 bases and J by 6 bases, with 13 bases left in between. The CDR3 loop is CSYTGVAGELFF. The DNA for the CDR3 is TGCAGCTACACTGGGGTTGCCGGGGAGCTGTTTTTT.

This clonotype ranks as medium-sized. The V call is TRBV12-3 or TRBV12-4, the J call TRBJ2-1; 11 bases fit TRBD2. After removal of 6 bases from V and 8 bases from J, the junction contained 18 bases not matched to a gene. The CDR3 runs 18 residues. In DNA form, the CDR3 reads TGTGCCAGCAGCGCCTCTAGCGGGGGGATAGCCGCTTTTGATGAGCAGTTCTTC. Translating it yields CASSASSGGIAAFDEQFF.